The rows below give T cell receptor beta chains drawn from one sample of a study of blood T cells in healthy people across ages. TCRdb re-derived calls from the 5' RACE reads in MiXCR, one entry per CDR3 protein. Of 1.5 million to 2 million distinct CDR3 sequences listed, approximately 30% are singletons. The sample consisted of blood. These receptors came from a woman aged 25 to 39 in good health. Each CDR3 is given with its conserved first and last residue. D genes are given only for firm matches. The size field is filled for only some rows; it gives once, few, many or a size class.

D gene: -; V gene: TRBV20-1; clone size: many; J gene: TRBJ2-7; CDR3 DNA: TGCAGTGCTTTTTGGGGGCTTCGTTACGAGCAGTACTTC; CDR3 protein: CSAFWGLRYEQYF
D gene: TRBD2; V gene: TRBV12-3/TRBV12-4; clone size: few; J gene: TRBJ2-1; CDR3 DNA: TGTGCCAGCAGTTTAGGATTGGGCGGGAGGAATGAGCAGTTCTTC; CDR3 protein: CASSLGLGGRNEQFF
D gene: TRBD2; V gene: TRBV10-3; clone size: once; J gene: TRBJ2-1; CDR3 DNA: TGTGCCATCAGTGGAACTAGCGGGAACTACAATAAGCAGTTCTTC; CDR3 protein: CAISGTSGNYNKQFF
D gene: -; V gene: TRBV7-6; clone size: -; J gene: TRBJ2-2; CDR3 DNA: TGTGCCAGCAGCCGCCGACGGGAGTCCGGGGAGCTGTTTTTT; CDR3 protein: CASSRRRESGELFF
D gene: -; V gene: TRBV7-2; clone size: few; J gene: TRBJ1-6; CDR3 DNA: TGTGCCAGCAGCCCAGAGACACGGAGGGGATCACCCCTCCACTTT; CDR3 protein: CASSPETRRGSPLHF
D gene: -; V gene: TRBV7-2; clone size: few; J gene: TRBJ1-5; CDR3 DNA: TGTGCCAGCAGCTTAGGGGCGGGTGAATATCAGCCCCAGCATTTT; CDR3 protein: CASSLGAGEYQPQHF
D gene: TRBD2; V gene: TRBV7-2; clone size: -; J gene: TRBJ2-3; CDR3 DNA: TGTGCCAGCAGCTTAGAGGCCAGCGGGAGGGGCGCAGATACGCAGTATTTT; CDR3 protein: CASSLEASGRGADTQYF
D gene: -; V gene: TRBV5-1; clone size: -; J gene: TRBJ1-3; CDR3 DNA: TGCGCCAGCAGCTGGGACCTCTCTGGAAACACCATATATTTT; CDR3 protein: CASSWDLSGNTIYF
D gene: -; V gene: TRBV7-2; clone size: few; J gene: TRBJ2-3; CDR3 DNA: TGTGCCAGCAGCCGGACGTCGGGTCCCTCTAGCACAGATACGCAGTATTTT; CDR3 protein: CASSRTSGPSSTDTQYF
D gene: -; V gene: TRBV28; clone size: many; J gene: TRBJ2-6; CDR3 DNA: TGCGCCAGCAGCTTGGCAGGGAGCTCTGGGGCCAACGTCCTGACTTTC; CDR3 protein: CASSLAGSSGANVLTF
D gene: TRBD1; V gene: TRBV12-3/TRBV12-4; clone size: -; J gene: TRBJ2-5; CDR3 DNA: TGTGCCAGCAGTCCGGACAGGGGGCAAGGGCAGTACTTC; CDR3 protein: CASSPDRGQGQYF